This TCR beta chain was captured in a study of T-cell memory formation after mild COVID-19. A few counts support this clonotype. One entry per CDR3 protein, called by TCRdb with MiXCR from the 5' RACE reads. The sample yields some 320,000 distinct CDR3 sequences, more than 15% seen once. The germline V gene has CDR1 LGHNA and CDR2 YSLEER. The CDR3 is 15 amino acids. V trimming: 1 base; J trimming: 3 bases; junction bases outside the gene matches: 6. This clonotype originated in a man aged 18 to 29 who had mild COVID-19 (a few samples of this study predate the infection). Cell type and time point are not known. The chain carries TRBV4-3 and TRBJ2-7; the match to TRBD1 covers 7 bases. Sequences were obtained from PBMCs or a T cell subset sorted from them (not recorded which). CDR3 sequence reads: CASSQVSRGNYEQYF. The CDR3 nucleotides are TGCGCCAGCAGCCAAGTCAGCAGGGGGAACTACGAGCAGTACTTC.